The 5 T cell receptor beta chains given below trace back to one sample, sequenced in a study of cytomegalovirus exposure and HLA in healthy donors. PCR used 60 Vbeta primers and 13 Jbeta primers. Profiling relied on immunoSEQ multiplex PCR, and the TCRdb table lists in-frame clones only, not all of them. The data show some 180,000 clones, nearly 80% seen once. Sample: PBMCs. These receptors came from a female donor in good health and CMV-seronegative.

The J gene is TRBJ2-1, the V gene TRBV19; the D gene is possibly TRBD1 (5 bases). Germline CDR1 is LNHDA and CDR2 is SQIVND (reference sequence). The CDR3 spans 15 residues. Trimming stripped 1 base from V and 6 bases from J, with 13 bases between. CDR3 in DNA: TGTGCCAGTAGTATAGCCCCCAGGGATCCCAATGAGCAGTTCTTC. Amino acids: CASSIAPRDPNEQFF.

This CDR3 reads CASSLAPYDDRGLSYEQYF. CDR3 sequence (DNA): TGTGCCAGCAGCTTAGCCCCCTACGACGACAGGGGGCTAAGTTACGAGCAGTACTTC. V gene TRBV7-6 combines with J gene TRBJ2-7; TRBD1 aligns across 10 bases. Per the germline V gene, CDR1 is SGHVS and CDR2 is FNYEAQ. The trim removed 0 bases at V and 4 bases at J, leaving 15 bases unmatched. The CDR3 loop spans 19 amino acids.

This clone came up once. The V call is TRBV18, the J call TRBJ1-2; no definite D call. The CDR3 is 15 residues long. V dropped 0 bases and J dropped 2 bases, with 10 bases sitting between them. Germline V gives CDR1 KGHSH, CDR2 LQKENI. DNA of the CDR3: TGTGCCAGCTCACCACCGAGTCAACAGAACTATGGCTACACCTTC. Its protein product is CASSPPSQQNYGYTF.

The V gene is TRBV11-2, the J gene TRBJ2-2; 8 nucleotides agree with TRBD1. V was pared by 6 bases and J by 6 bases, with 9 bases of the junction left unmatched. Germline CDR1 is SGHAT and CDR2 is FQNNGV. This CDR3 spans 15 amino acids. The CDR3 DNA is TGTGCCAGCAGACGCCAGACAGGGGAAGCCGGGGAGCTGTTTTTT. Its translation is CASRRQTGEAGELFF.

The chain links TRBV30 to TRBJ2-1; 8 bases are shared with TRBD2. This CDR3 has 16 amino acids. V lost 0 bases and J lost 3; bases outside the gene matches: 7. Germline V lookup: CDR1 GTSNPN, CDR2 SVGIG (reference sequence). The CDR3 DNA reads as TGTGCCTGGAGTGTACGGGGGGGCAGTTTCTACAATGAGCAGTTCTTC. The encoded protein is CAWSVRGGSFYNEQFF.